The 24 T cell receptor beta chains given below trace back to one sample, sequenced in a study of control samples from healthy donors and cancer patients. The repertoire was sequenced with immunoSEQ multiplex PCR; TCRdb's copy has only in-frame clones and lacks some. Among over 150,000 clones listed, over 80% were seen once. The sample consisted of blood. The origin of the receptors is a young man in good health.

CDR3 coding DNA: TGCGCCAGCAGTGAGACAGGGTTAGGCGAGCAGTACTTC. Translating gives CASSETGLGEQYF. This chain connects TRBV10-1 to TRBJ2-7; the D gene is possibly TRBD1 (6 bases). Germline lookup yields CDR1 WNHNN and CDR2 SYGVQD (reference sequence). This CDR3 has 13 residues. Trimming cost V 2 bases and J 6 bases, with 11 bases left between them.

This sequence joins TRBV10-2 and TRBJ1-6; D may be TRBD1 (6 bases). CDR1 and CDR2 (germline): WSHSY, SAAADI. V was clipped by 7 bases and J by 7 bases, with 14 bases between them. The CDR3 has 14 residues. The CDR3 region has the DNA TGCGCCAGCACTTTAGGGACAACAAATTCACCCCTCCACTTT. Protein product: CASTLGTTNSPLHF.

The chain recombines TRBV19 with TRBJ1-2, with TRBD1 as a possible D gene (6 bases). Germline V gives CDR1 LNHDA, CDR2 SQIVND (reference sequence). The V end was cut by 3 bases, the J end by 10 bases, with 15 bases between. There are 13 residues in the CDR3. In nucleotides, the CDR3 is TGTGCCAGTAGTATTCGCCAGGGGTCTCCCTACACCTTC. Its protein is CASSIRQGSPYTF.

V usage is TRBV7-6 and J usage is TRBJ1-2; D gene uncertain. Deletions cut 6 bases from V and 5 bases from J, with 10 bases between. This CDR3 is 12 amino acids long. Germline lookup yields CDR1 SGHVS and CDR2 FNYEAQ. For the CDR3, the DNA is TGTGCCAGCAGTCTTAACGGATATGGCTACACCTTC. Its translation: CASSLNGYGYTF.

The J gene is TRBJ2-3, the V gene TRBV9; D ambiguous. Per germline, CDR1 SGDLS and CDR2 YYNGEE. CDR3 length: 16 amino acids. Trimming removed 0 bases at V and 0 bases at J, with 11 bases between. CDR3 nucleotide sequence: TGTGCCAGCAGCGTAGATCTCGCGAGAAGCACAGATACGCAGTATTTT. This encodes CASSVDLARSTDTQYF.

The J gene is TRBJ1-5, the V gene TRBV4-2; no clear D gene. The CDR3 has 12 residues. V dropped 3 bases and J dropped 5 bases, with 5 bases sitting between them. CDR1 and CDR2 (germline): LGHNA, YNFKEQ. CDR3: CASSHQDQPQHF. The CDR3 DNA reads TGTGCCAGCAGCCACCAGGATCAGCCCCAGCATTTT.

The chain employs TRBV18 and TRBJ2-7; TRBD1 agrees at 7 bases. The V gene's germline CDR1 is KGHSH and CDR2 LQKENI. CDR3 length: 19 residues. J lost 3 bases, V lost 3 bases, and 20 bases had no gene match. The CDR3 DNA follows: TGTGCCAGCTCACCGTTCTCCATATATTCCGGGACAGCCGGCTACGAGCAGTACTTC. This codes for CASSPFSIYSGTAGYEQYF.

This clone was detected only once. This rearrangement joins TRBV13 to TRBJ2-2; D remains unclear. Deletions cut 0 bases from V and 7 bases from J, with 6 bases between. Germline V CDR1 and CDR2: PRHDT, FYEKMQ (reference sequence). This CDR3 has 13 amino acids. CDR3 DNA: TGTGCCAGCAGCTTAGGGGGGTACGGGGAGCTGTTTTTT. It yields the protein CASSLGGYGELFF.

The chain joins TRBV12-3 or TRBV12-4 to TRBJ2-7, with a possible D match to TRBD1 (6 bases). The CDR3 consists of 13 residues. V was pared by 3 bases and J by 3 bases, with 9 bases between. The CDR3 loop is CASSLAGDYEQYF. The CDR3 DNA reads as TGTGCCAGCAGTTTGGCAGGGGACTACGAGCAGTACTTC.

The genes are TRBV27 and TRBJ2-3; D not certain. Germline values: CDR1 MNHEY, CDR2 SMNVEV (reference sequence). The CDR3 is made up of 13 amino acids. V was clipped by 8 bases and J by 0 bases, with 9 bases between them. The CDR3 region is CASQRASTDTQYF. The CDR3 bases are TGTGCCAGCCAACGGGCGAGCACAGATACGCAGTATTTT.

The count of this clone is one. The rearrangement links TRBV6-5 to TRBJ2-7; TRBD1 might be the D (6 bases). Between the trimmed V and J ends, which lost 7 bases and 3 bases, there was a span of 16 bases. CDR1 and CDR2 (germline): MNHEY, SVGAGI. The CDR3 sequence is 14 residues long. CDR3 in DNA: TGTGCCAGCATCCCGATTACAGGGATCTACGAGCAGTACTTC. Protein product: CASIPITGIYEQYF.

This clone was recorded only once. The chain is built from TRBV9 and TRBJ1-2, with D possibly TRBD1 on 5 matching bases. V lost 0 bases and J 2 bases, leaving 11 bases between the germline ends. The length of the CDR3 is 15 residues. The germline V gene has CDR1 SGDLS and CDR2 YYNGEE. The CDR3 is CASSVGGFDNYGYTF. The CDR3 DNA sequence: TGTGCCAGCAGCGTAGGGGGGTTCGACAACTATGGCTACACCTTC.

In this sample, this clone turned up once. The chain is built from TRBV29-1 and TRBJ2-7, with unresolved D. This CDR3 is 13 amino acids long. Trimming took 5 bases from V and 2 from J, leaving 13 bases between them. The germline V gene encodes CDR1 SQVTM and CDR2 ANQGSEA. DNA of the CDR3: TGCAGCGTTTTAGGGCCGCGAACCTACGAGCAGTACTTC. This codes for CSVLGPRTYEQYF.

This chain joins TRBV5-6 and TRBJ2-2; D is undetermined. The V end lost 0 bases, the J end lost 6 bases, and 3 bases lay between the germline ends. There are 12 residues in the CDR3. Germline V CDR1 and CDR2: SGHDT, YYEEEE. CDR3 in DNA: TGTGCCAGCAGCTTGGGAGCCGGGGAGCTGTTTTTT. The encoded protein is CASSLGAGELFF.

V usage is TRBV6-5 and J usage is TRBJ2-3; a weak D match, TRBD1 (5 bases). The length of the CDR3 is 14 residues. Per germline, CDR1 MNHEY and CDR2 SVGAGI. V was shortened by 10 bases and J by 3 bases, with 17 bases between the two germline ends. CDR3 DNA sequence: TGTGCCACTAAAGACAGTCTAGGGACAGATACGCAGTATTTT. Translation gives CATKDSLGTDTQYF.

The genes are TRBV4-1 and TRBJ2-1; 7 bases map to TRBD2. The CDR3 contains 17 residues. Germline trimming cut 0 bases from V and 4 bases from J; bases unmatched to any gene: 9. Germline V CDR1 and CDR2: MGHRA, YSYEKL. The CDR3, as DNA: TGCGCCAGCAGCCAAGAGGCCAGGACTAGAGGTTACAATGAGCAGTTCTTC. This encodes CASSQEARTRGYNEQFF.

This chain connects TRBV3-1 (or the pseudogene TRBV3-2) to TRBJ1-3; D ambiguous. Germline CDR1 and CDR2: LGHDT and YNNKEL (reference sequence). CDR3 size: 10 residues. With 8 bases removed from V and 1 base from J, the gap between germline ends came to 0 bases. The CDR3, as DNA: TGTGCCAGCTCTGGAAACACCATATATTTT. Translation: CASSGNTIYF.

The rearrangement uses TRBV23-1 and TRBJ1-4, with D unclear. TRBV23-1 is assigned to the ORF class and has an uncertain function. The CDR3 runs 15 residues. V lost 6 bases and J lost 4, with 15 bases in between. DNA of the CDR3: TGCGCCAGCAGACCCGGGCCGGCCGGTAATGAAAAACTGTTTTTT. Protein product: CASRPGPAGNEKLFF.

The chain couples TRBV10-3 to TRBJ1-5; D unresolved. Trimming shortened V by 4 bases and J by 6 bases, and 13 bases separated the two germline ends. The CDR3 extends over 14 amino acids. Germline CDR1 is ENHRY and CDR2 is SYGVKD. The CDR3 loop reads CAISVTKAVQPQHF. CDR3 in DNA: TGTGCCATCAGTGTCACTAAGGCGGTTCAGCCCCAGCATTTT.

The chain is built from TRBV18 and TRBJ1-5; TRBD1 matches 10 bases. The CDR3 has 17 amino acids. Germline V lookup: CDR1 KGHSH, CDR2 LQKENI. V lost 2 bases, J lost 3 bases, and 7 bases stayed unmatched. The CDR3 DNA reads as TGTGCCAGCTCACCAACCAGAGGACAGGGGGACAATCAGCCCCAGCATTTT. It is translated as CASSPTRGQGDNQPQHF.

This chain's CDR3 is CASSLSTGGSNQPQHF. CDR3 nucleotides: TGTGCCAGCTCCCTATCGACAGGGGGCAGCAATCAGCCCCAGCATTTT. The chain couples TRBV18 to TRBJ1-5, with 10 positions matching TRBD1. Germline V gene data show CDR1 as KGHSH and CDR2 as LQKENI. Trimming cost V 6 bases and J 1 base; bases outside gene matches: 6. The CDR3 is 16 amino acids.

A single count supports this clone. This chain links TRBV6-5 with TRBJ1-2, with 7 nucleotides matching TRBD1. Germline V CDR1 and CDR2: MNHEY, SVGAGI. V shed 6 bases and J 4 bases; nucleotides not matched to a gene: 5. This CDR3 contains 13 residues. The CDR3 loop reads CASSRTGPYGYTF. The DNA of the CDR3 is TGTGCCAGCAGCCGGACAGGCCCCTATGGCTACACCTTC.

The chain joins TRBV19 to TRBJ2-2, with 10 positions matching TRBD1. V lost 3 bases, J lost 6 bases, and 1 base stayed unmatched. This CDR3 spans 14 amino acids. The V gene's germline CDR1 is LNHDA and CDR2 SQIVND (reference sequence). For the CDR3, the DNA is TGTGCCAGTAGTATTGGGACAGGGGCCGGGGAGCTGTTTTTT. Protein: CASSIGTGAGELFF. Using reference TRBV19 and TRBJ2-2 for the parts outside the CDR3, the full variable domain is DGGITQSPKYLFRKEGQNVTLSCEQNLNHDAMYWYRQDPGQGLRLIYYSQIVNDFQKGDIAEGYSVSREKKESFPLTVTSAQKNPTAFYLCASSIGTGAGELFFGEGSRLTVL.

The gene calls are TRBV2 and TRBJ2-3; 8 bases are shared with TRBD1. The CDR3 is made up of 18 amino acids. J was trimmed by 0 bases and V by 5 bases; bases with no gene match: 13. Germline values: CDR1 SNHLY, CDR2 FYNNEI. CDR3 DNA sequence: TGTGCCAGCAGTTCGGACAGGGTGAGGGGGATAAGCACAGATACGCAGTATTTT. Residues: CASSSDRVRGISTDTQYF.